The source of this TCR beta chain is a study of cytomegalovirus exposure and HLA in healthy donors. The PCR employed 60 Vbeta primers together with 13 Jbeta primers. Clones were read by immunoSEQ multiplex PCR, and TCRdb kept only the in-frame ones, dropping some. The data show 80,000 to 100,000 clones, with around 68% seen just once and approximately 20% held by the top ten. The V segment lost 5 bases and the J segment 3 bases; nucleotides outside the gene matches: 3. Germline V gives CDR1 MDHEN, CDR2 SYDVKM. The CDR3 extends over 14 amino acids. Overall study findings and caveats: The Asian-associated ancestry cluster reportedly had fewer N-insertions than the approximately 670-donor mean in a later analysis.

A single count supports this clone. Its antigen is not identified. The rearrangement uses TRBV28 and TRBJ2-5, with 10 bases lining up with TRBD1. The sequence was collected from a young man in good health and CMV-seropositive. Sequencing was done on a sample of PBMCs. For the CDR3, the DNA is TGTGCCAGCAGTCCCGGGACAGGGGAAGAGACCCAGTACTTC. Encoded protein: CASSPGTGEETQYF.